This T cell receptor beta chain was recorded in a study of blood T cell repertoires in COVID-19. Study overall: Italy, Spain and the United States were the sources of the convalescent and acute COVID-19 samples.

Grouping used clinical history reported by participants in a survey and questionnaire. Cohort 3 recovery required two negative PCRs, clearance, or symptom resolution. This clone was seen once. The CDR3 totals 16 residues. Germline-derived CDR1 and CDR2 are SNHLY and FYNNEI. The junction had 10 bases not matched to a gene; V was cut back by 4 bases and J by 7 bases. Original analysis: Reference gene primer amplification gave estimated nucleated cell counts. Only in-frame clones appear in the TCRdb table, and some are missing; sequencing was by immunoSEQ multiplex PCR. V, J and clone size are those of that table, while D and trimming were read from the DNA. The table has approximately 150,000 clones, about 84% seen once.

The chain links TRBV2 to TRBJ2-2, with 9 positions matching TRBD2. This clonotype was obtained from a man aged 40-50 years who had recovered from COVID-19. Sample: PBMCs or T cells enriched from blood (not recorded which). The CDR3 DNA reads TGTGCCAGCAGTGTGCGCTCTAGCGGGGTAGGCGGGGAGCTGTTTTTT. It codes for CASSVRSSGVGGELFF.